What follows is one T cell receptor (beta chain) and its context. Its antigen is unknown. A single record per CDR3 protein comes from TCRdb applying MiXCR to the 5' RACE reads. The sample has around 490,000 distinct CDR3 sequences; approximately 5.3% are singletons. Germline values: CDR1 LGHDT, CDR2 YNNKEL (reference sequence). This CDR3 has 18 amino acids. Trimming at V came to 11 bases and at J to 3 bases, leaving 15 bases not matched to a gene. The source of the sample is a study of CD8 T cells in ankylosing spondylitis. Study-level findings and limits: One TCR beta motif, made up of under ten highly homologous variants, appeared characteristic of ankylosing spondylitis blood.

The TCR sequence derives from a male donor with ankylosing spondylitis. Sequences were obtained from blood, either unsorted or a sorted T cell fraction (not recorded which). This chain links TRBV3-1 with TRBJ2-3; TRBD2 matches 15 bases. The CDR3 loop reads CAFSLTGLAGGRTDTQYF. The CDR3 nucleotides read TGTGCCTTCAGTTTAACCGGACTAGCGGGAGGGCGGACAGATACGCAGTATTTT.